Below, one TCR beta chain is given with its context. Its antigen is as yet unknown. The record originates from a study of Tregs in tolerant kidney transplant recipients. Study observations and caveats: Expanding Tregs on activated donor B cells appeared to best identify donor-specific TCRbeta clones. Biological reproducibility was not directly addressed, but technical replication error appeared minimal.

Repertoires were generated with immunoSEQ multiplex PCR, while TCRdb's copy carries only in-frame clones and drops some. The table records fewer than 20,000 clones, roughly four fifths of them present only once. The CDR3 spans 13 residues. Germline V gene data show CDR1 as ENHRY and CDR2 as SYGVKD. Trimming removed 4 bases from V and 4 bases from J, with 8 bases in between. Unstimulated Tregs (CD4+CD25+CD127-) and CD4+CD25- non-Tregs were sorted from PBMCs. The source material was Tregs from blood. The sequence was obtained from a human donor in good health. V usage is TRBV10-3 and J usage is TRBJ2-1; no definite D call. The CDR3 protein is CAISGSHYNEQFF. CDR3 nucleotide sequence: TGTGCCATCAGTGGGAGCCATTACAATGAGCAGTTCTTC.